Following are 31 T cell receptor beta chains from one sample sequenced in a study of blood T cell repertoires in COVID-19. The data were produced by immunoSEQ multiplex PCR, yet TCRdb's version contains in-frame clones alone and is incomplete. The sample contains almost 400,000 clones, more than 75% of which appear only once. Specimen: peripheral blood. The receptor set was obtained from a woman between 55 and 75 years old with COVID-19, enrolled during active disease.

The chain uses TRBV7-9 and TRBJ2-5; D is possibly TRBD2 (5 bases). The CDR3 is 16 residues long. With 1 base removed from V and 1 base from J, the gap between germline ends came to 13 bases. CDR1 SEHNR and CDR2 FQNEAQ come from the germline V gene (reference sequence). CDR3 sequence reads: CASSLGSVARQETQYF. CDR3 in DNA: TGTGCCAGCAGCTTAGGGTCGGTAGCGCGCCAAGAGACCCAGTACTTC.

The chain links TRBV28 to TRBJ1-1, with D perhaps TRBD1 (6 bases). V lost 8 bases and J 8 bases, leaving 15 bases between the germline ends. This CDR3 has 12 residues. The V gene's germline CDR1 is MDHEN and CDR2 SYDVKM. The CDR3 DNA is TGTGCCAGCCTGAGCAGGGGAAGAGAAGCTTTCTTT. Encoded protein: CASLSRGREAFF.

The chain combines TRBV18 with TRBJ2-3, with D unresolved. Trimming took off 2 bases at V and 2 bases at J, with 8 bases between the two ends. Germline V CDR1 and CDR2: KGHSH, LQKENI. The CDR3 has 14 amino acids. The chain's CDR3 is CASSPIELTDTQYF. Written as DNA, the CDR3 is TGTGCCAGCTCACCAATTGAGCTCACAGATACGCAGTATTTT.

V usage is TRBV5-4 and J usage is TRBJ2-1; TRBD1 matches 7 bases. The CDR3 consists of 15 residues. Germline assignment: CDR1 SGHNT and CDR2 YYREEE (reference sequence). Losses at the gene ends were 3 bases for V and 8 bases for J; bases not matched to a gene: 11. CDR3 nucleotides: TGTGCCAGCAGCTCGGGTAGGACAGGAGGACATGAGCAGTTCTTC. Amino acids: CASSSGRTGGHEQFF.

V usage is TRBV7-8 and J usage is TRBJ2-5, with D tentatively TRBD1 (6 bases). This CDR3 region has 14 residues. Trimming stripped 8 bases from V and 1 base from J, with 14 bases between. Germline assignment: CDR1 SGHVS and CDR2 FQNEAQ. DNA for the CDR3: TGTGCCAGCCTAGGCTACAGGGCCCAAGAGACCCAGTACTTC. Its protein product is CASLGYRAQETQYF.

The chain links TRBV5-1 to TRBJ1-1; 7 bases map to TRBD1. Germline V gene lookup returns CDR1 SGHRS and CDR2 YFSETQ. J gave up 3 bases and V 2 bases, and 10 bases lay outside the gene matches. The CDR3 is 16 amino acids. This chain's CDR3 is CASSFLPRDRYTEAFF. The CDR3 nucleotides read TGCGCCAGCAGCTTCCTCCCCCGGGACAGATACACTGAAGCTTTCTTT. The variable domain in full, with the rest retrieved from reference TRBV5-1 and TRBJ1-1, is KAGVTQTPRYLIKTRGQQVTLSCSPISGHRSVSWYQQTPGQGLQFLFEYFSETQRNKGNFPGRFSGRQFSNSRSEMNVSTLELGDSALYLCASSFLPRDRYTEAFFGQGTRLTVV.

V usage is TRBV2 and J usage is TRBJ1-4; a weak D match, TRBD1 (5 bases). Germline lookup yields CDR1 SNHLY and CDR2 FYNNEI. The V gene lost 5 bases and the J gene lost 0 bases, with 10 bases spanning the gap. This CDR3 is 15 amino acids long. CDR3 DNA: TGTGCCAGCAGTCGACCAGGGTCAACTAATGAAAAACTGTTTTTT. Translating gives CASSRPGSTNEKLFF.

The chain couples TRBV5-1 to TRBJ2-3; TRBD1 matches at 12 bases. Looked up from germline, CDR1 is SGHRS and CDR2 is YFSETQ. The junction had 8 bases not matched to a gene; V was cut back by 4 bases and J by 2 bases. The CDR3 has 17 amino acids. CDR3 loop: CASSLKPGQGATDTQYF. In DNA, the CDR3 is TGCGCCAGCAGCCTCAAACCGGGACAGGGGGCCACAGATACGCAGTATTTT. Together with reference TRBV5-1 and TRBJ2-3, the CDR3 gives the full variable domain: KAGVTQTPRYLIKTRGQQVTLSCSPISGHRSVSWYQQTPGQGLQFLFEYFSETQRNKGNFPGRFSGRQFSNSRSEMNVSTLELGDSALYLCASSLKPGQGATDTQYFGPGTRLTVL.

This rearrangement joins TRBV18 to TRBJ1-5; a possible D gene is TRBD1 (5 bases). Germline assignment: CDR1 KGHSH and CDR2 LQKENI. The CDR3 spans 15 residues. Trimming shortened V by 2 bases and J by 0 bases, and 8 bases separated the two germline ends. The CDR3 loop reads CASSPSGPSNQPQHF. The CDR3 DNA sequence: TGTGCCAGCTCACCATCAGGGCCTAGCAATCAGCCCCAGCATTTT.

This rearrangement joins TRBV7-2 to TRBJ2-3; 9 bases align to TRBD2. The CDR3 totals 16 residues. V shed 6 bases and J 2 bases; nucleotides not matched to a gene: 9. Per the germline V gene, CDR1 is SGHTA and CDR2 is FQGNSA. The CDR3 loop reads CASRNLAGAITDTQYF. For the CDR3, the DNA is TGTGCCAGCAGGAACTTAGCGGGGGCCATCACAGATACGCAGTATTTT.

V is TRBV15 and J is TRBJ1-5; D not resolved. Trimming left V 0 bases short and J 5 bases short, with 8 bases between. Germline V gene sequence: CDR1 LNHNV, CDR2 YYDKDF (reference sequence). The CDR3 covers 14 residues. The CDR3 spells CATSRDRSDQPQHF. The CDR3 DNA follows: TGTGCCACCAGCAGAGATCGTTCCGATCAGCCCCAGCATTTT.

This clone came up once. The chain combines TRBV19 with TRBJ1-5, with unresolved D. The CDR3 has 15 amino acids. The germline gives CDR1 LNHDA, CDR2 SQIVND (reference sequence). Trimming left V 1 base short and J 2 bases short, with 9 bases between. The CDR3 DNA reads TGTGCCAGTAGTATAGGCCAGTATGGCAATCAGCCCCAGCATTTT. Amino acids: CASSIGQYGNQPQHF. The full variable domain, its missing parts supplied by reference TRBV19 and TRBJ1-5, is DGGITQSPKYLFRKEGQNVTLSCEQNLNHDAMYWYRQDPGQGLRLIYYSQIVNDFQKGDIAEGYSVSREKKESFPLTVTSAQKNPTAFYLCASSIGQYGNQPQHFGDGTRLSIL.

The chain carries TRBV6-5 and TRBJ2-7; TRBD1 agrees at 8 bases. This CDR3 is built from 16 residues. The J segment lost 2 bases and the V segment lost 2 bases, leaving 8 bases of the junction unmatched. The germline V gene encodes CDR1 MNHEY and CDR2 SVGAGI. The CDR3 region has the DNA TGTGCCAGCAGTTACAGTAAGGGGACAGGCCCCTACGAGCAGTACTTC. It encodes CASSYSKGTGPYEQYF.

This clone occurred many times. The chain has TRBV7-9 and TRBJ2-1, with TRBD2 as a possible D gene (5 bases). This CDR3 has 14 residues. V was shortened by 2 bases and J by 5 bases, with 10 bases between the two germline ends. Germline V gives CDR1 SEHNR, CDR2 FQNEAQ (reference sequence). The CDR3 nucleotides read TGTGCCAGCAGCTTACTTAGAGCGGACAATGAGCAGTTCTTC. This sequence encodes CASSLLRADNEQFF.

This clone has only a few counts. The chain has TRBV9 and TRBJ1-2, with 8 bases matching TRBD1. V lost 4 bases and J lost 6; bases outside the gene matches: 8. The germline V gene has CDR1 SGDLS and CDR2 YYNGEE. The CDR3 sequence is 14 residues long. For the CDR3, the DNA is TGTGCCAGCAGCTTGCGGACAGGGATAGATGGCTACACCTTC. This sequence encodes CASSLRTGIDGYTF.

The chain couples TRBV5-7 to TRBJ2-1; TRBD2 agrees at 9 bases. TRBV5-7 is an open reading frame whose function is uncertain. This CDR3 region has 16 residues. After removal of 0 bases from V and 6 bases from J, the junction contained 7 bases not matched to a gene. The CDR3 is CASSLVPSGGRNEQFF. CDR3 nucleotide sequence: TGTGCCAGCAGCTTGGTGCCCAGCGGGGGGCGCAATGAGCAGTTCTTC.

This clone was counted a single time. The chain recombines TRBV4-2 with TRBJ1-3, with D tentatively TRBD1 (5 bases). Trimming took 0 bases from V and 0 from J, leaving 9 bases between them. CDR3 size: 16 residues. Germline loops: CDR1 LGHNA, CDR2 YNFKEQ. The CDR3 reads CASSQDRGSSGNTIYF. CDR3 sequence (DNA): TGTGCCAGCAGCCAAGATAGGGGATCCTCTGGAAACACCATATATTTT.

The chain combines TRBV18 with TRBJ2-7; possible D gene TRBD2, 5 bases. V was pared by 5 bases and J by 0 bases, with 11 bases between. CDR1 is KGHSH, CDR2 LQKENI, per germline. This CDR3 region has 14 residues. The CDR3 here is CASSASGSSYEQYF. Written as DNA, the CDR3 is TGTGCCAGCTCAGCAAGCGGAAGCTCCTACGAGCAGTACTTC.

The genes are TRBV27 and TRBJ2-7, with D possibly being TRBD1 (5 bases). The V and J ends lost 4 bases and 3 bases respectively, with 16 bases between them. This CDR3 is 15 amino acids long. The germline gives CDR1 MNHEY, CDR2 SMNVEV (reference sequence). CDR3 amino acids: CASSSNPRRDYEQYF. The CDR3 bases are TGTGCCAGCAGTTCGAACCCCCGCAGGGACTACGAGCAGTACTTC.

The rearrangement links TRBV5-1 to TRBJ2-6; maybe TRBD2 (6 bases). From germline, CDR1 is SGHRS and CDR2 YFSETQ. V dropped 0 bases and J dropped 0 bases, with 19 bases sitting between them. This CDR3 is 20 amino acids long. The CDR3 protein is CASSLAIGGGSRSGANVLTF. The CDR3 nucleotides read TGCGCCAGCAGCTTGGCCATCGGCGGAGGGTCTCGCTCTGGGGCCAACGTCCTGACTTTC.

This chain links TRBV14 with TRBJ1-2; D call uncertain. Germline CDR1 and CDR2: SGHDN and FVKESK. The CDR3 length is 12 residues. Trimming stripped 0 bases from V and 8 bases from J, with 7 bases between. CDR3 in amino acids: CASSQEGEGYTF. The CDR3 DNA reads TGTGCCAGCAGCCAAGAGGGAGAGGGCTACACCTTC.

The J gene is TRBJ1-1, the V gene TRBV28; D gene ambiguous. V lost 6 bases, J lost 1 base, and 9 bases lay in between. CDR1 MDHEN and CDR2 SYDVKM come from the germline V gene. This CDR3 is built from 13 residues. The CDR3 DNA follows: TGTGCCAGCAGCGGTTCGAGGAACACTGAAGCTTTCTTT. Protein sequence: CASSGSRNTEAFF. The full variable domain, with the rest looked up from reference TRBV28 and TRBJ1-1, is DVKVTQSSRYLVKRTGEKVFLECVQDMDHENMFWYRQDPGLGLRLIYFSYDVKMKEKGDIPEGYSVSREKKERFSLILESASTNQTSMYLCASSGSRNTEAFFGQGTRLTVV.

The chain joins TRBV5-1 to TRBJ1-6; no reliable D call. The CDR3 is made up of 17 amino acids. The ends were cut back, 0 bases at V and 6 bases at J, with 16 bases in the middle. The germline V gene has CDR1 SGHRS and CDR2 YFSETQ. CDR3 residues: CASSLEGRPSGNSPLHF. The CDR3 nucleotides read TGCGCCAGCAGCTTGGAAGGCCGCCCGTCGGGTAATTCACCCCTCCACTTT.

The chain carries TRBV3-1 (or the pseudogene TRBV3-2) and TRBJ1-1; D uncertain. Germline CDR1 reads LGHDT; CDR2 reads YNNKEL (reference sequence). This CDR3 is 13 amino acids long. V lost 6 bases and J lost 5, with 13 bases in between. In DNA, the CDR3 is TGTGCCAGCAGACTTCGTGGAGGTACTGAAGCTTTCTTT. Residues: CASRLRGGTEAFF.

The V and J genes are TRBV3-1 (or the pseudogene TRBV3-2) and TRBJ2-4; D may be TRBD1 (5 bases). V was pared by 0 bases and J by 3 bases, with 9 bases between. Germline assignment: CDR1 LGHDT and CDR2 YNNKEL (reference sequence). The CDR3 contains 15 residues. CDR3 in DNA: TGTGCCAGCAGCCAAGATGAGACAGACAAAAACATTCAGTACTTC. Amino acids: CASSQDETDKNIQYF.

This chain connects TRBV29-1 to TRBJ2-7, with a weak D call TRBD1 (5 bases). The CDR3 has 13 residues. Trimming left V 7 bases short and J 4 bases short, with 17 bases between. Germline V lookup: CDR1 SQVTM, CDR2 ANQGSEA. The CDR3 region is CSATPGQGYEQYF. The CDR3 DNA is TGCAGCGCGACGCCAGGGCAAGGGTACGAGCAGTACTTC.

This rearrangement joins TRBV4-2 to TRBJ2-3; D gene ambiguous. The CDR3 loop spans 17 amino acids. V was pared by 0 bases and J by 5 bases, with 18 bases between. CDR1 and CDR2 (germline): LGHNA, YNFKEQ. The CDR3 nucleotides are TGTGCCAGCAGCCAAGAGAAGTCAGGCACAAGAGAAGATACGCAGTATTTT. Residues: CASSQEKSGTREDTQYF.

This chain's CDR3 is CASSLAIDSAGGLAFF. CDR3 DNA: TGTGCCAGCAGCCTGGCCATCGACAGTGCGGGAGGTTTAGCTTTCTTT. The chain combines TRBV14 with TRBJ1-1; the D gene is possibly TRBD1 (5 bases). V was pared by 4 bases and J by 10 bases, with 25 bases between. There are 16 residues in the CDR3. From germline, CDR1 is SGHDN and CDR2 FVKESK.

V usage is TRBV28 and J usage is TRBJ2-7, with TRBD1 matching over 9 bases. V lost 5 bases to trimming and J lost 6 bases; unmatched junction nucleotides: 8. CDR3 length equals 14 residues. Germline CDR1 reads MDHEN; CDR2 reads SYDVKM. In nucleotides, the CDR3 is TGTGCCAGCAGTCCCAGGGACAGGGAGGGCGAGCAGTACTTC. This sequence encodes CASSPRDREGEQYF.

In nucleotides, the CDR3 is TGCGCCAGCAGCTCCCTAGCGGGGGGCGGCTTCTCCTACAATGAGCAGTTCTTC. Protein sequence: CASSSLAGGGFSYNEQFF. The rearrangement links TRBV5-1 to TRBJ2-1; TRBD2 aligns across 11 bases. This CDR3 is 18 amino acids long. Germline-derived CDR1 and CDR2 are SGHRS and YFSETQ. J lost 0 bases, V lost 3 bases, and 8 bases had no gene match.

The chain has TRBV5-6 and TRBJ2-5; the match to TRBD2 covers 15 bases. V lost 1 base, J lost 9 bases, and 4 bases stayed unmatched. The germline V gene encodes CDR1 SGHDT and CDR2 YYEEEE. This CDR3 region has 15 residues. Written as DNA, the CDR3 is TGTGCCAGCAGCTTGAGGACTAGCGGGGGGGCGTCCCAGTACTTC. Translating gives CASSLRTSGGASQYF.